This TCR beta chain derives from a study of T cells after yellow fever vaccination. This clonotype was picked up many times. Its matching antigen is unknown. Template switching by 5'RACE produced TCR cDNA, adding a universal primer site and UMIs. TCRdb reanalysed the 5' RACE reads using MiXCR and keeps one entry per CDR3 protein. The top ten clones hold approximately 19% of a sample with 250,000 to 400,000 distinct CDR3 sequences, 3.5% to 5% of them seen once. CDR1 is SGHTA, CDR2 FQGNSA, per germline. The CDR3 contains 12 residues. Trimming took off 5 bases at V and 8 bases at J, with 12 bases between the two ends. Study results and limitations: Highly abundant clonotypes carried over from the bulk population could end up in FACS-sorted repertoires as contaminants.

V gene TRBV7-2 combines with J gene TRBJ1-1; weak D call: TRBD1 (6 bases). The sample here was PBMCs, taken 15 days after the yellow fever booster vaccination. The receptor's source is a young man who received the YFV17D yellow fever vaccine. Written as DNA, the CDR3 is TGTGCCAGCAGCCAACACAGGGCAGAAGCTTTCTTT. It is translated as CASSQHRAEAFF. Supplemented by reference TRBV7-2 and TRBJ1-1, the full variable domain reads GAGVSQSPSNKVTEKGKDVELRCDPISGHTALYWYRQSLGQGLEFLIYFQGNSAPDKSGLPSDRFSAERTGGSVSTLTIQRTQQEDSAVYLCASSQHRAEAFFGQGTRLTVV.